This entry lists 28 T cell receptor beta chains sequenced from one sample in a study of T cell responses to AZD1222 COVID-19 vaccine (dated by TCRdb to about 2021). In light of the paper, this sample's time point label describes: baseline before first vaccination. Library prep was done by the immunoSEQ multiplex PCR assay. Entries here come from immuneACCESS through TCRdb and include only in-frame sequences with V and J called. Some clones fail to appear in such tables; in the studies checked, an unresolved V gene covers under half of the shortfall, and the cause of the remainder is unknown. The sample includes 150,000 to 180,000 clones, with roughly 90% observed a single time. The ten largest account for approximately 17% of the sample. Material: peripheral blood, obtained on day 0 of AZD1222 vaccination. These receptors all come from an adult in good health.

CDR3 in DNA: TGTGCAGCCCGGGACGTTGGCAACACCGGGGAGCTGTTTTTT. It yields the protein CAARDVGNTGELFF. This chain connects TRBV19 to TRBJ2-2; D is tentatively TRBD1 or TRBD2 (5 bases each). CDR3 length: 14 residues. CDR1 and CDR2 from the germline V gene are LNHDA and SQIVND (reference sequence).

The chain recombines TRBV29-1 with TRBJ1-4, with 8 nucleotides matching TRBD1. The length of the CDR3 is 13 residues. The V gene's germline CDR1 is SQVTM and CDR2 ANQGSEA. The V and J ends lost 7 bases and 7 bases, in that order; junction bases with no gene match: 8. The CDR3 nucleotides read TGCAGCGCTCAGGGGGCTGGGCGTGAAAAACTGTTTTTT. Protein sequence: CSAQGAGREKLFF. Variable domain in full (rest from reference TRBV29-1 and TRBJ1-4): SAVISQKPSRDICQRGTSLTIQCQVDSQVTMMFWYRQQPGQSLTLIATANQGSEATYESGFVIDKFPISRPNLTFSTLTVSNMSPEDSSIYLCSAQGAGREKLFFGSGTQLSVL.

This chain joins TRBV18 and TRBJ2-2; D gene unclear. This CDR3 contains 15 residues. Trimming removed 0 bases at V and 7 bases at J, with 12 bases between. The V gene's germline CDR1 is KGHSH and CDR2 LQKENI. CDR3 amino acids: CASSPPNLSGGELFF. CDR3 DNA sequence: TGTGCCAGCTCACCACCTAATCTCAGTGGCGGGGAGCTGTTTTTT.

The sample holds one count of this clone. This chain uses TRBV2 with TRBJ2-1; 8 bases agree with TRBD1. In germline, CDR1 is SNHLY, CDR2 FYNNEI. The trim removed 10 bases at V and 7 bases at J, leaving 15 bases unmatched. CDR3 length equals 15 residues. CDR3 loop: CAIDGQGAFVNEQFF. Here the CDR3 DNA reads TGTGCCATAGACGGGCAGGGGGCTTTTGTTAATGAGCAGTTCTTC.

The chain uses TRBV6-2 or TRBV6-3 and TRBJ1-4; D not resolved. Trimming pared 5 bases from V and 7 bases from J, leaving 14 bases between. Looked up from germline, CDR1 is MNHEY and CDR2 is SVGEGT. CDR3 length: 14 amino acids. The CDR3 DNA sequence: TGTGCCAGCAGTCGACCCCCGAGAAGTGAAAAACTGTTTTTT. Amino acid sequence: CASSRPPRSEKLFF.

This chain uses TRBV5-5 with TRBJ2-7; tentative D call: TRBD1 (7 bases). Trimming removed 3 bases from V and 4 bases from J, with 17 bases in between. This CDR3 comprises 15 residues. Looked up from germline, CDR1 is SGHKS and CDR2 is YYEKEE (reference sequence). The CDR3 spells CASSYAGGFGYEQYF. The CDR3 DNA is TGTGCCAGCAGCTACGCAGGGGGGTTCGGGTACGAGCAGTACTTC.

The gene calls are TRBV18 and TRBJ1-4; the D gene is possibly TRBD1 (6 bases). Trimming shortened V by 3 bases and J by 6 bases, and 14 bases separated the two germline ends. Germline V gene sequence: CDR1 KGHSH, CDR2 LQKENI. The CDR3 is made up of 15 amino acids. This CDR3 reads CASSPTGSGDEKLFF. Here the CDR3 DNA reads TGTGCCAGCTCACCTACAGGGTCTGGTGATGAAAAACTGTTTTTT.

This clone was detected once. The chain employs TRBV4-1 and TRBJ1-2, with TRBD1 identical over 8 bases. This CDR3 contains 16 residues. Trimming took 1 base from V and 4 from J; bases not matched to a gene: 8. Germline V gene sequence: CDR1 MGHRA, CDR2 YSYEKL. CDR3 DNA: TGCGCCAGCAGCCAAGCCTCAGGACAGGGAGGCTATGGCTACACCTTC. Its protein is CASSQASGQGGYGYTF.

This sequence joins TRBV7-2 and TRBJ2-1; TRBD2 might be the D (5 bases). Between the trimmed V and J ends, which lost 5 bases and 7 bases, there was a span of 12 bases. This CDR3 spans 13 amino acids. CDR1 is SGHTA and CDR2 is FQGNSA in the germline V gene. CDR3 sequence reads: CASSPGTTNEQFF. As DNA, the CDR3 is TGTGCCAGCAGCCCGGGAACTACGAATGAGCAGTTCTTC.

The chain couples TRBV14 to TRBJ2-2, with a weak D call TRBD2 (5 bases). This CDR3 is built from 15 residues. Trimming pared 1 base from V and 2 bases from J, leaving 8 bases between. The V gene's germline CDR1 is SGHDN and CDR2 FVKESK. The CDR3 spells CASSQGRTNTGELFF. CDR3 nucleotides: TGTGCCAGCAGCCAAGGCAGGACTAACACCGGGGAGCTGTTTTTT.

The chain employs TRBV19 and TRBJ1-2; possibly TRBD1 for D (6 bases). V dropped 2 bases and J dropped 3 bases, with 10 bases sitting between them. The CDR3 consists of 14 residues. The germline gives CDR1 LNHDA, CDR2 SQIVND (reference sequence). CDR3 loop: CASSILGGDYGYTF. CDR3 DNA sequence: TGTGCCAGTAGTATACTGGGGGGCGACTATGGCTACACCTTC.

J is TRBJ2-1 and V is TRBV7-2; D might be TRBD1 or TRBD2, each matching 6 bases. The germline V gene encodes CDR1 SGHTA and CDR2 FQGNSA. Trimming took 4 bases from V and 6 from J, leaving 16 bases between them. CDR3 size: 15 residues. The CDR3 loop is CASSYDRRGVNEQFF. CDR3 coding DNA: TGTGCCAGCAGCTATGATAGGAGGGGGGTCAATGAGCAGTTCTTC.

This clone occurred once. V gene TRBV30 combines with J gene TRBJ1-2; 8 nucleotides line up with TRBD1. Trimming cost V 3 bases and J 5 bases; bases outside gene matches: 5. Germline V gives CDR1 GTSNPN, CDR2 SVGIG (reference sequence). The CDR3 spans 13 residues. The CDR3 nucleotides are TGTGCCTGGAGCGGACAGGGATGGTATGGCTACACCTTC. It yields the protein CAWSGQGWYGYTF.

This chain uses TRBV2 with TRBJ1-1; D uncertain. The CDR3 is made up of 13 amino acids. The germline CDR1 and CDR2 sequences are SNHLY and FYNNEI. V lost 10 bases and J lost 0, with 12 bases in between. Here the CDR3 DNA reads TGTGCCACCTTGATCCTTATGAACACTGAAGCTTTCTTT. Protein product: CATLILMNTEAFF. Looking up the rest from reference TRBV2 and TRBJ1-1 gives the full variable domain: EPEVTQTPSHQVTQMGQEVILRCVPISNHLYFYWYRQILGQKVEFLVSFYNNEISEKSEIFDDQFSVERPDGSNFTLKIRSTKLEDSAMYFCATLILMNTEAFFGQGTRLTVV.

This sequence joins TRBV9 and TRBJ1-4; no definite D call. The length of the CDR3 is 15 residues. With 1 base removed from V and 3 bases from J, the gap between germline ends came to 10 bases. In germline, CDR1 is SGDLS, CDR2 YYNGEE. CDR3 coding DNA: TGTGCCAGCAGCGTACGGCCTAGGGCTAATGAAAAACTGTTTTTT. Translating it yields CASSVRPRANEKLFF. The full variable domain, its missing parts supplied by reference TRBV9 and TRBJ1-4, is DSGVTQTPKHLITATGQRVTLRCSPRSGDLSVYWYQQSLDQGLQFLIQYYNGEERAKGNILERFSAQQFPDLHSELNLSSLELGDSALYFCASSVRPRANEKLFFGSGTQLSVL.

This clone was detected a few times. V and J are TRBV4-3 and TRBJ1-2, with D perhaps TRBD1 (6 bases). CDR1 is LGHNA, CDR2 YSLEER, per germline. The V gene lost 3 bases and the J gene lost 6 bases, with 17 bases spanning the gap. The CDR3 length is 15 residues. CDR3 bases: TGCGCCAGCAGCCAGGACTACAGGGCCTGGAATGGCTACACCTTC. Protein product: CASSQDYRAWNGYTF.

The chain has TRBV10-2 and TRBJ2-5, with D tentatively TRBD1 (5 bases). The CDR3 has 13 residues. The V gene lost 4 bases and the J gene lost 5 bases, with 11 bases spanning the gap. Germline values: CDR1 WSHSY, CDR2 SAAADI. Written as DNA, the CDR3 is TGCGCCAGCAGTGCTACCAAGGGGGAGACCCAGTACTTC. Amino acids: CASSATKGETQYF.

The rearrangement joins TRBV6-2 or TRBV6-3 to TRBJ2-4; D is tentatively TRBD1 or TRBD2 (6 bases each). V was cut by 0 bases and J by 6 bases, with 18 bases left in between. The CDR3 runs to 17 residues. Germline lookup yields CDR1 MNHEY and CDR2 SVGEGT. For the CDR3, the DNA is TGTGCCAGCAGTTACTCGGAGGGGGGAAGGCAGAGAAACATTCAGTACTTC. Encoded protein: CASSYSEGGRQRNIQYF.

This sequence joins TRBV6-5 and TRBJ2-6; 8 bases align to TRBD1. With V trimmed by 5 bases and J by 9 bases, 9 bases remained unmatched. Looked up from germline, CDR1 is MNHEY and CDR2 is SVGAGI. This CDR3 has 15 amino acids. This CDR3 reads CASSPLTGGHNVLTF. CDR3 nucleotide sequence: TGTGCCAGCAGTCCACTTACAGGGGGTCACAACGTCCTGACTTTC.

This chain connects TRBV2 to TRBJ1-4; D remains ambiguous. The V end lost 6 bases, the J end lost 8 bases, and 19 bases lay between the germline ends. This CDR3 is built from 15 residues. Germline V gene lookup returns CDR1 SNHLY and CDR2 FYNNEI. As DNA, the CDR3 is TGTGCCAGCAGGGTCCTAGGCGGGCCAGGAGAAAAACTGTTTTTT. Translated, it gives CASRVLGGPGEKLFF.

The count of this clone is one. This sequence joins TRBV6-6 and TRBJ1-6, with a tentative D call TRBD1 (5 bases). The V gene lost 4 bases and the J gene lost 7 bases, with 14 bases spanning the gap. The CDR3 runs to 15 residues. CDR1 is MNHNY and CDR2 is SVGAGI in the germline V gene (reference sequence). This CDR3 is CASSWGLSTNSPLHF. The CDR3 DNA sequence: TGTGCCAGCAGTTGGGGCCTCAGTACCAATTCACCCCTCCACTTT.

This clone was recorded only once. The chain joins TRBV7-8 to TRBJ2-2, with 7 bases that match TRBD2. V lost 4 bases to trimming and J lost 0 bases; unmatched junction nucleotides: 5. The CDR3 has 16 residues. Looked up from germline, CDR1 is SGHVS and CDR2 is FQNEAQ. The CDR3 sequence is CASSSKGLSNTGELFF. The CDR3 region has the DNA TGTGCCAGCAGCTCCAAGGGACTATCGAACACCGGGGAGCTGTTTTTT.

The chain is built from TRBV5-4 and TRBJ1-1; D uncertain. Trimming stripped 0 bases from V and 4 bases from J, with 13 bases between. Germline CDR1 SGHNT, CDR2 YYREEE (reference sequence). The length of the CDR3 is 15 residues. This chain's CDR3 is CASSLAFSGSTEAFF. The CDR3 DNA reads TGTGCCAGCAGCTTGGCCTTCAGTGGGAGCACTGAAGCTTTCTTT.

This clone came up once. The rearrangement uses TRBV11-3 and TRBJ1-1, with 12 bases identical to TRBD1. Germline values: CDR1 SGHNT, CDR2 YENEEA. V dropped 4 bases and J dropped 4; count of bases not matched to a gene: 10. The CDR3 spans 17 residues. CDR3 coding DNA: TGTGCCAGCAGCTCGCGCCGGGACAGGGGGCGATCCACTGAAGCTTTCTTT. The encoded protein is CASSSRRDRGRSTEAFF.

The genes are TRBV5-3 and TRBJ1-6, with D maybe TRBD1 (5 bases). TRBV5-3 is classed as an ORF, of uncertain function. The CDR3 length is 17 residues. V lost 1 base to trimming and J lost 2 bases, with 13 bases between them. CDR3 loop: CARSLPRQFPYNSPLHF. The CDR3 DNA reads TGTGCCAGAAGCTTGCCCCGACAGTTCCCCTATAATTCACCCCTCCACTTT.

The chain joins TRBV2 to TRBJ1-4, with a weak D call TRBD1 (5 bases). This CDR3 comprises 14 residues. Trimming took 6 bases from V and 6 from J, leaving 14 bases between them. The germline CDR1 and CDR2 sequences are SNHLY and FYNNEI. The CDR3 nucleotides are TGTGCCAGCAGCTCGGGACTACAAGATGAAAAACTGTTTTTT. Translated, it gives CASSSGLQDEKLFF.

The chain links TRBV19 to TRBJ1-5; D not certain. V lost 1 base and J 1 base, leaving 8 bases between the germline ends. The CDR3 is 15 amino acids. The germline V gene encodes CDR1 LNHDA and CDR2 SQIVND (reference sequence). The CDR3 loop is CASSIVQVSNQPQHF. The CDR3 nucleotides are TGTGCCAGTAGTATAGTTCAGGTGAGCAATCAGCCCCAGCATTTT.

V and J are TRBV5-1 and TRBJ2-6; D not resolved. Trimming removed 5 bases at V and 0 bases at J, with 9 bases between. Germline V gene data show CDR1 as SGHRS and CDR2 as YFSETQ. The CDR3 is 15 amino acids. The CDR3 reads CASSLQPSGANVLTF. The CDR3 DNA reads as TGCGCCAGCAGTCTACAGCCCTCTGGGGCCAACGTCCTGACTTTC.